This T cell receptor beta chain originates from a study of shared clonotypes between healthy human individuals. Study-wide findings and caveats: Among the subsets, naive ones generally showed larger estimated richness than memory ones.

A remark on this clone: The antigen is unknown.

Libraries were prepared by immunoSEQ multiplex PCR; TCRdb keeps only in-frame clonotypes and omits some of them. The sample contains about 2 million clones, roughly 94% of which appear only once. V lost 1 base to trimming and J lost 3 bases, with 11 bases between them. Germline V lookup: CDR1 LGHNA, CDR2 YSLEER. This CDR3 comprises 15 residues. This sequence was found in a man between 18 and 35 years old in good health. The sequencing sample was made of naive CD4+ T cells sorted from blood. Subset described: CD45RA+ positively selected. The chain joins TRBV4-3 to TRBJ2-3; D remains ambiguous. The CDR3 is CASSQVPIRTDTQYF. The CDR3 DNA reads TGCGCCAGCAGCCAAGTTCCTATTAGGACAGATACGCAGTATTTT.